Listed below are T cell receptor beta chains from one sample, sequenced in a study of blood T cell repertoires in COVID-19. Sequencing was performed with immunoSEQ multiplex PCR; in TCRdb, only in-frame clones are kept and a portion is missing. The data hold about 50,000 clones, with 85% to 90% observed a single time. Sequencing was carried out using peripheral blood. The receptors stem from a woman older than 75 with COVID-19, enrolled during active disease. Both conserved end residues are part of each CDR3. The D gene is left open where the match is weak. Clone size is given for some rows only: seen once, a few or many times, or a class if the clone is expanded.

v_gene	abundance	j_gene	d_gene	CDR3aa	CDR3nt
TRBV1	-	TRBJ2-7	-	CTSSQDRPSGSPYEQYF	TGCACCAGCAGCCAAGACCGGCCTAGCGGGAGTCCCTACGAGCAGTACTTC
TRBV30	-	TRBJ1-5	TRBD1	CAWISLLPGQGSNQPQHF	TGTGCCTGGATTAGCCTACTACCGGGACAGGGGAGCAATCAGCCCCAGCATTTT
TRBV19	-	TRBJ2-1	TRBD2	CASSMSSGGAYEQFF	TGTGCCAGTAGTATGTCTAGCGGGGGGGCCTATGAGCAGTTCTTC
TRBV5-1	-	TRBJ2-5	-	CASSFDGVTQYF	TGCGCCAGCAGCTTCGACGGGGTGACCCAGTACTTC
TRBV3-1/TRBV3-2	-	TRBJ1-1	-	CASSHSVNTEAFF	TGTGCCAGCAGCCATTCTGTGAACACTGAAGCTTTCTTT
TRBV2	-	TRBJ2-7	-	CASSVGRVSYEQYF	TGTGCCAGCAGTGTGGGGAGAGTCTCCTACGAGCAGTACTTC
TRBV4-2	-	TRBJ1-4	TRBD1	CASSQGGTGNEKLFF	TGTGCCAGCAGCCAGGGGGGGACAGGGAATGAAAAACTGTTTTTT
TRBV27	-	TRBJ1-4	TRBD1	CASSLRVGGYEKLFF	TGTGCCAGCAGTTTAAGGGTAGGGGGCTATGAAAAACTGTTTTTT
TRBV5-1	once	TRBJ1-6	TRBD1	CASSLGTALSPLHF	TGCGCCAGCAGTTTGGGGACAGCTCTTTCACCCCTCCACTTT
TRBV11-3	-	TRBJ1-1	TRBD1	CASRPTGTFEAFF	TGTGCCAGCAGACCGACAGGGACGTTTGAAGCTTTCTTT
TRBV3-1/TRBV3-2	-	TRBJ2-3	TRBD1	CASSQTGPRTDTQYF	TGTGCCAGCAGCCAGACAGGGCCCAGGACAGATACGCAGTATTTT
TRBV19	few	TRBJ2-1	TRBD2	CASSYVDGGGNEQFF	TGTGCCAGTAGCTATGTGGACGGCGGGGGCAATGAGCAGTTCTTC
TRBV28	-	TRBJ1-2	-	CASVGGLGGHTF	TGTGCCAGCGTAGGGGGACTAGGCGGCCACACCTTC
TRBV5-1	-	TRBJ2-2	TRBD1	CASSWKDRGDGELFF	TGCGCCAGCAGCTGGAAGGACAGGGGGGACGGGGAGCTGTTTTTT
TRBV2	-	TRBJ2-4	-	CASRPDSLVSDF	TGTGCCAGCAGACCGGACAGTTTAGTTTCAGACTTC
TRBV28	-	TRBJ2-3	-	CASSSSSSTQYF	TGTGCCAGCAGTTCGAGTAGTTCTACGCAGTATTTT
TRBV14	-	TRBJ1-2	-	CASSQDRRVEGYTF	TGTGCCAGCAGCCAAGATCGACGGGTTGAAGGCTACACCTTC
TRBV28	-	TRBJ2-7	TRBD1	CASSFSSPTGARAYF	TGTGCCAGCAGTTTCTCCTCTCCTACAGGGGCCCGAGCGTACTTC
TRBV5-5	-	TRBJ1-5	-	CASSPHPRDIYQPQHF	TGTGCCAGCAGCCCACATCCCCGGGACATCTATCAGCCCCAGCATTTT
TRBV6-5	-	TRBJ1-2	-	CASRRRQEAAGYTF	TGTGCCAGCCGAAGACGACAGGAAGCGGCTGGCTACACCTTC
TRBV7-2	-	TRBJ1-1	-	CASSLTVNTEAFF	TGTGCCAGCAGCTTAACTGTGAACACTGAAGCTTTCTTT
TRBV5-8	-	TRBJ1-3	TRBD1	CASSIRGTGEGNTIYF	TGTGCCAGCAGCATTCGAGGGACAGGGGAAGGAAACACCATATATTTT
TRBV7-2	-	TRBJ2-5	TRBD1	CASSLNRGWETQYF	TGTGCCAGCAGCTTAAACAGGGGGTGGGAGACCCAGTACTTC
TRBV6-4	once	TRBJ2-1	-	CARFMREYNEQFF	TGTGCCAGATTCATGAGGGAGTATAATGAGCAGTTCTTC
TRBV4-1	once	TRBJ1-4	TRBD1	CASSLTGTGREKLFF	TGCGCCAGCAGCTTGACCGGGACAGGGCGTGAAAAACTGTTTTTT
TRBV9	-	TRBJ1-5	TRBD1	CASSPGTGGPGQPQHF	TGTGCCAGCAGCCCAGGGACAGGGGGTCCAGGGCAGCCCCAGCATTTT
TRBV18	-	TRBJ1-6	-	CASSPGGSTNSPLHF	TGTGCCAGCTCACCTGGGGGGAGTACGAATTCACCCCTCCACTTT
TRBV19	-	TRBJ2-7	TRBD1	CASSPGTDYEQYF	TGTGCCAGTAGTCCGGGGACAGATTACGAGCAGTACTTC
TRBV27	-	TRBJ2-2	-	CASSLFRTGELFF	TGTGCCAGCAGTTTATTTCGCACCGGGGAGCTGTTTTTT
TRBV7-9	-	TRBJ2-2	TRBD1	CASSSRTGGMTGELFF	TGTGCCAGCAGCTCCAGGACAGGGGGCATGACCGGGGAGCTGTTTTTT
TRBV19	-	TRBJ1-5	TRBD1	CASTQTGEANQPQHF	TGTGCCAGTACCCAGACAGGGGAGGCCAATCAGCCCCAGCATTTT
TRBV6-5	-	TRBJ1-2	TRBD1	CASRKTGAGGYTF	TGTGCCAGCAGGAAGACAGGGGCGGGTGGCTACACCTTC
TRBV7-8	-	TRBJ2-7	-	CASSRDTSLLREQYF	TGTGCCAGCAGCCGAGATACATCCCTTTTGAGGGAGCAGTACTTC
TRBV5-1	once	TRBJ2-5	-	CASSLGTGMLETQYF	TGCGCCAGCAGCTTGGGTACGGGGATGTTAGAGACCCAGTACTTC
TRBV6-6	-	TRBJ1-5	-	CASSPVNRGNQPQHF	TGTGCCAGCAGTCCGGTTAACAGGGGCAATCAGCCCCAGCATTTT
TRBV6-4	-	TRBJ2-2	TRBD1	CASRGDRGNTGELFF	TGTGCCAGCAGGGGAGACAGGGGGAACACCGGGGAGCTGTTTTTT
TRBV2	-	TRBJ2-2	-	CASSGMGGPWGELFF	TGTGCCAGCAGCGGGATGGGGGGACCTTGGGGAGAGCTGTTTTTT
TRBV27	-	TRBJ2-3	TRBD1	CASSHRDRATDTQYF	TGTGCCAGCAGTCACCGGGACAGGGCGACAGATACGCAGTATTTT
TRBV5-6	-	TRBJ1-4	TRBD1	CASSPRDRGSTNEKLFF	TGTGCCAGCAGCCCCCGGGACAGGGGTTCCACTAATGAAAAACTGTTTTTT
TRBV30	-	TRBJ1-5	-	CAWSTTGTQKKPQHF	TGTGCCTGGAGTACCACAGGGACCCAGAAAAAGCCCCAGCATTTT
TRBV25-1	-	TRBJ1-2	TRBD1	CASSEGRGLGYTF	TGTGCCAGCAGTGAAGGCAGGGGGCTCGGCTACACCTTC
TRBV6-5	-	TRBJ1-1	-	CASRLAATGIAEAFF	TGTGCCAGCAGATTGGCGGCAACAGGGATTGCTGAAGCTTTCTTT
TRBV7-9	-	TRBJ2-7	TRBD2	CASSLGGLAGAVQYF	TGTGCCAGCAGCTTAGGGGGACTAGCGGGAGCTGTGCAGTACTTC
TRBV9	-	TRBJ1-2	-	CASSVTTANYGYTF	TGTGCCAGCAGCGTCACGACAGCGAACTATGGCTACACCTTC
TRBV25-1	-	TRBJ1-1	-	CATKPPADTEAFF	TGTGCCACAAAGCCCCCGGCGGACACTGAAGCTTTCTTT
TRBV6-5	-	TRBJ2-7	-	CASRLLGSSYEQYF	TGTGCCAGCAGGTTACTAGGGTCCTCCTACGAGCAGTACTTC
TRBV30	few	TRBJ1-6	-	CAWSQGLNSPLHF	TGTGCCTGGAGTCAGGGGCTTAATTCACCCCTCCACTTT
TRBV5-5	-	TRBJ2-6	-	CASSSPSSSGANVLTF	TGTGCCAGCAGCTCCCCGAGCTCTTCCGGGGCCAACGTCCTGACTTTC
TRBV19	-	TRBJ2-6	TRBD1	CASRQGGRVSSGANVLTF	TGTGCCAGCCGACAGGGGGGACGGGTGAGCTCTGGGGCCAACGTCCTGACTTTC
TRBV6-5	once	TRBJ2-7	-	CASSYLRVMGEQYF	TGTGCCAGCAGTTACTTGCGGGTCATGGGCGAGCAGTACTTC
TRBV18	-	TRBJ1-4	-	CASSPGGNEKLFF	TGTGCCAGCTCACCCGGGGGAAATGAAAAACTGTTTTTT
TRBV5-8	-	TRBJ1-5	-	CASSLSRANQPQHF	TGTGCCAGCAGCTTGAGCAGGGCAAATCAGCCCCAGCATTTT
TRBV5-1	-	TRBJ1-5	-	CASSAGYSNQPQHF	TGCGCCAGCAGCGCAGGTTATAGCAATCAGCCCCAGCATTTT